These 2 T cell receptor beta chains were sequenced from one sample in a study of tumor-infiltrating lymphocytes in oesophageal squamous cell carcinoma (dated by TCRdb to 2016 to 2017). Library creation used PCR. The run used an Illumina HiSeq 2000. Clones were called with MiXCR by TCRdb after fastp trimmed the public reads at Q25, and only in-frame beta chains were retained. Duplicate CDR3 protein sequences are folded into a single record with the most common DNA and genes. This sample gives over 15,000 distinct CDR3 sequences in total; approximately 50% of them show up just once. The ten largest make up around 20% of the sample. Specimen: esophageal tumor tissue. These receptor sequences come from a male donor with esophageal squamous cell carcinoma.

In regard to this clonotype: A read error may produce the germline difference seen at one junction end. V and J are TRBV7-7 and TRBJ2-1; 9 bases are a match to TRBD1. Near its end, the DNA agrees better with TRBJ2-5, so the J call may be wrong. In germline, CDR1 is SSHAT, CDR2 FNYEAQ (reference sequence). This CDR3 has 16 residues. CDR3 residues: CASSLEGRTGVETQYF. As DNA, the CDR3 is TGTGCTAGCAGCTTAGAAGGGCGGACAGGGGTAGAGACCCAGTACTTC.

The rearrangement joins TRBV7-4 to TRBJ2-1; TRBD2 agrees at 9 bases. The J call may not be correct, given that the DNA end is closer to TRBJ2-7. The CDR3 consists of 18 residues. Germline CDR1 is SGHVT and CDR2 is SQSDAQ. CDR3 region: CASSWSGLSAGGLNEQYF. DNA for the CDR3: TGTGCCAGCAGCTGGTCAGGTCTATCTGCGGGAGGGCTTAATGAGCAGTACTTC.